These 15 T cell receptor beta chains were sequenced from one sample in a study of CD4 T cells in relation to SARS-CoV-2 and coronaviruses. CD4+ T cells from unexposed donors were obtained before the COVID-19 pandemic (2011-2018). CD4+ T cells were isolated from the cells after around 10 days of culture. These receptors' antigens are unknown. Data came from immunoSEQ multiplex PCR; TCRdb stores just in-frame clones and leaves some out. The sample shows 25,000 to 30,000 clones, roughly 76% of them seen only once. Input material: CD4+ T cells from PBMCs, cultured in vitro. The receptors here all came from a human donor in good health.

The CDR3 DNA reads as TGTGCCAGCAGTTACTCCTCGACGGCAGCCCAAGAGACCCAGTACTTC. Translation gives CASSYSSTAAQETQYF. The chain combines TRBV6-2 or TRBV6-3 with TRBJ2-5; no reliable D call. CDR1 MNHEY and CDR2 SVGEGT come from the germline V gene. The CDR3 is 16 amino acids. V lost 0 bases, J lost 1 base, and 12 bases lay in between.

This clone was seen a few times. The chain has TRBV9 and TRBJ1-2; a possible D gene is TRBD1 (5 bases). Trimming removed 4 bases from V and 2 bases from J, with 18 bases in between. Germline CDR1 reads SGDLS; CDR2 reads YYNGEE. CDR3 size: 16 residues. The CDR3 loop reads CASSPHWAGHNYGYTF. The CDR3 coding sequence is TGTGCCAGCAGCCCCCACTGGGCCGGACACAACTATGGCTACACCTTC.

V usage is TRBV7-2 and J usage is TRBJ2-3; 7 bases agree with TRBD1. Germline-derived CDR1 and CDR2 are SGHTA and FQGNSA. CDR3 size: 15 residues. Trimming took 2 bases from V and 5 from J; bases not matched to a gene: 7. CDR3 in amino acids: CASSLTVGGLDTQYF. The CDR3 DNA follows: TGTGCCAGCAGCTTAACAGTAGGGGGCTTAGATACGCAGTATTTT.

The chain links TRBV2 to TRBJ2-7, with TRBD1 identical over 10 bases. Germline CDR1 and CDR2: SNHLY and FYNNEI. The CDR3 length is 13 residues. The V and J ends lost 5 bases and 5 bases, in that order; junction bases with no gene match: 3. In nucleotides, the CDR3 is TGTGCCAGCAGTCGGGACAGGGGTAACGAGCAGTACTTC. It encodes CASSRDRGNEQYF.

The CDR3 here is CASSLFRTGRAEQYF. The CDR3 DNA reads as TGTGCCAGCAGCTTATTTAGGACAGGCAGGGCCGAGCAGTACTTC. The chain recombines TRBV7-6 with TRBJ2-7, with 7 positions matching TRBD1. The CDR3 covers 15 residues. CDR1 and CDR2 (germline): SGHVS, FNYEAQ. Losses at the gene ends were 2 bases for V and 6 bases for J; bases not matched to a gene: 10. The full variable domain, completed using reference TRBV7-6 and TRBJ2-7, is GAGVSQSPRYKVTKRGQDVALRCDPISGHVSLYWYRQALGQGPEFLTYFNYEAQQDKSGLPNDRFSAERPEGSISTLTIQRTEQRDSAMYRCASSLFRTGRAEQYFGPGTRLTVT.

V and J are TRBV7-9 and TRBJ1-2, with D unresolved. Germline-derived CDR1 and CDR2 are SEHNR and FQNEAQ (reference sequence). The CDR3 extends over 14 amino acids. Deletions cut 1 base from V and 4 bases from J, with 10 bases between. Here the CDR3 DNA reads TGTGCCAGCAGCTTAGGGCTACAGTTCTATGGCTACACCTTC. Its translation: CASSLGLQFYGYTF.

The V and J genes are TRBV11-2 and TRBJ1-3; D is unclear. This CDR3 is built from 14 residues. CDR1 is SGHAT and CDR2 is FQNNGV in the germline V gene. Trimming stripped 1 base from V and 0 bases from J, with 4 bases between. The CDR3 loop reads CASSLGHSGNTIYF. The CDR3, as DNA: TGTGCCAGCAGCTTAGGACACTCTGGAAACACCATATATTTT.

The V call is TRBV6-1, the J call TRBJ2-5; the match to TRBD1 covers 9 bases. Per germline, CDR1 MNHNS and CDR2 SASEGT. V was pared by 4 bases and J by 2 bases, with 11 bases of the junction left unmatched. The CDR3 is 17 residues long. The CDR3 DNA is TGTGCCAGCAGTGCGGTTTGGGACAGGGAGTTACAAGAGACCCAGTACTTC. Protein sequence: CASSAVWDRELQETQYF.

The chain uses TRBV3-1 (or the pseudogene TRBV3-2) and TRBJ2-3; D gene ambiguous. The CDR3 has 15 residues. Germline V gene sequence: CDR1 LGHDT, CDR2 YNNKEL (reference sequence). The ends were cut back, 0 bases at V and 1 base at J, with 8 bases in the middle. The CDR3 bases are TGTGCCAGCAGCCAAGATATACCTCGCACAGATACGCAGTATTTT. Translating it yields CASSQDIPRTDTQYF.

The chain links TRBV29-1 to TRBJ1-2; D not resolved. V was clipped by 3 bases and J by 4 bases, with 12 bases between them. The germline V gene encodes CDR1 SQVTM and CDR2 ANQGSEA. The CDR3 consists of 13 residues. The CDR3 spells CSVDRSSSYGYTF. The DNA for the CDR3 is TGCAGCGTTGATCGGTCCTCTTCCTATGGCTACACCTTC.

This clone was counted between two and nine times. The DNA of the CDR3 is TGTGCCAGCAGCCCACCCGGGACAGGGAGTGGAAACACCATATATTTT. Its protein product is CASSPPGTGSGNTIYF. This chain connects TRBV3-1 (or the pseudogene TRBV3-2) to TRBJ1-3, with 9 bases that match TRBD1. The V segment lost 4 bases and the J segment 3 bases; nucleotides outside the gene matches: 7. Germline CDR1 is LGHDT and CDR2 is YNNKEL (reference sequence). CDR3 length: 16 residues.

This clone showed up just a few times. The chain couples TRBV7-3 to TRBJ1-2; D is undetermined. CDR3 length equals 14 residues. From germline, CDR1 is SGHTA and CDR2 FQGTGA. With 4 bases removed from V and 7 bases from J, the gap between germline ends came to 16 bases. CDR3: CASSSSGGSGGYTF. The CDR3 nucleotides read TGTGCCAGCAGCTCAAGCGGTGGTAGTGGTGGCTACACCTTC. The full variable domain, rest sourced from reference TRBV7-3 and TRBJ1-2, is GAGVSQTPSNKVTEKGKYVELRCDPISGHTALYWYRQSLGQGPEFLIYFQGTGAADDSGLPNDRFFAVRPEGSVSTLKIQRTERGDSAVYLCASSSSGGSGGYTFGSGTRLTVV.

The genes are TRBV4-3 and TRBJ2-7; D tentatively fits TRBD1 or TRBD2 (6 bases each). V lost 1 base to trimming and J lost 1 base, with 29 bases between them. This CDR3 is built from 21 residues. Germline V gene sequence: CDR1 LGHNA, CDR2 YSLEER. CDR3 sequence reads: CASSQGLRGRGGSGPSYEQYF. The DNA of the CDR3 is TGCGCCAGCAGCCAAGGTCTAAGGGGCAGGGGAGGAAGTGGCCCATCCTACGAGCAGTACTTC.

V gene TRBV7-2 combines with J gene TRBJ2-5, with D perhaps TRBD1 (5 bases). CDR3 length equals 14 residues. V was shortened by 5 bases and J by 5 bases, with 15 bases between the two germline ends. Per the germline V gene, CDR1 is SGHTA and CDR2 is FQGNSA. CDR3: CASSHSQGRETQYF. CDR3 DNA: TGTGCCAGCAGCCACTCGCAGGGTAGGGAGACCCAGTACTTC.

This chain uses TRBV7-9 with TRBJ2-2, with D unresolved. Trimming removed 5 bases from V and 9 bases from J, with 16 bases in between. Germline CDR1 reads SEHNR; CDR2 reads FQNEAQ (reference sequence). The CDR3 is made up of 14 amino acids. CDR3 protein: CASSPGDGLRELFF. CDR3 sequence (DNA): TGTGCCAGCAGCCCCGGTGACGGCCTCAGGGAGCTGTTTTTT.